A selection of T cell receptor beta chains follows, all from one sample in a study of beta chain features in type 1 diabetes. Profiling relied on immunoSEQ multiplex PCR, and the TCRdb table lists in-frame clones only, not all of them. The sample lists roughly 40,000 clones, around 60% occurring once. What was sequenced was Tregs from blood. These receptors were taken from a woman in her twenties or thirties in good health. CDR3s leave out the opening cysteine and the closing phenylalanine or tryptophan.

v_call cdr3_aa
TRBV30 AFTSGVYNEQF
TRBV7-5 ARSLVEHRGRGPQH
TRBV5-1 ASSLGRLAGVGEQF
TRBV27 ASSRYGANVLT
TRBV28 ASSFPSTGELF
TRBV7-8 ASSLAAWDTQY
TRBV7-2 ASSLAFGLAGGDTQY
TRBV7-2 ASSFNTDTQY
TRBV29-1 SVTNTDTQY
TRBV10-3 AIEQGARTGELF